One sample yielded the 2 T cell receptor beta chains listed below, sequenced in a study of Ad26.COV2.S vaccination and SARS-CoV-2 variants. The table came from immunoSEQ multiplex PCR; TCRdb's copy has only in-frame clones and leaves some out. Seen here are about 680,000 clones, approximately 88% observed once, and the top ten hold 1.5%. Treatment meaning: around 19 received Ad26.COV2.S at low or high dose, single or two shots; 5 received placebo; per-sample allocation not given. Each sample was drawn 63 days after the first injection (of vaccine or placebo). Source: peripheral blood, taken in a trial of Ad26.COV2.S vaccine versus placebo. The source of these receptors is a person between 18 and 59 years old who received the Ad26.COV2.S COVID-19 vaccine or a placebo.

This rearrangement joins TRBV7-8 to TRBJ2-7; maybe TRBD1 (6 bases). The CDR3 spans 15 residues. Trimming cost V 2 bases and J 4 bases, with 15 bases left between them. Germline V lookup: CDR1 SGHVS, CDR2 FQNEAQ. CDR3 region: CASSLPGTNVYEQYF. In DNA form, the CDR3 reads TGTGCCAGCAGCTTACCCGGGACAAACGTTTACGAGCAGTACTTC.

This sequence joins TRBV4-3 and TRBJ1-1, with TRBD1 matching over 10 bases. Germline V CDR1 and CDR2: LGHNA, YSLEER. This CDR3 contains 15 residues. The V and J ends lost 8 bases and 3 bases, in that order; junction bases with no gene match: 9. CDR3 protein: CASSTGGTRHTEAFF. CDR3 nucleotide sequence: TGCGCCAGCTCGACAGGGGGCACACGGCACACTGAAGCTTTCTTT.